This T cell receptor (beta chain) derives from a study of PD-L1 blockade in urothelial cancer. Study at large: Patients with male sex and bladder-origin urothelial cancer accounted for about 85% of the roughly 30 enrolled. The analyses of blood took place 3 weeks (second dose) and 6 weeks after treatment start.

The germline V gene encodes CDR1 SGHRS and CDR2 YFSETQ. The CDR3 covers 15 residues. J was trimmed by 4 bases and V by 3 bases; bases with no gene match: 7. Every PCR received spiked-in synthetic TCR analog templates. TCRdb keeps only in-frame clones here, not all; method: immunoSEQ multiplex PCR. The repertoire consists of more than 90,000 clones, with over 75% occurring once and the leading ten covering about 2%. As to time point: pretreatment peripheral blood. The starting material was PBMCs, obtained around atezolizumab (anti-PD-L1) treatment. The receptor's source is a man in his sixties with urothelial cancer. This chain joins TRBV5-1 and TRBJ2-1; 7 positions match TRBD1. The CDR3 region is CASSSTGTEYNEQFF. For the CDR3, the DNA is TGCGCCAGCAGCTCCACCGGGACAGAGTACAATGAGCAGTTCTTC.